This T cell receptor (beta chain) is drawn from a study of beta chain features in type 1 diabetes (dated by TCRdb to 2016 to 2019). Context from the whole study: Mean age, gender distribution, total cell number and subset yield did not differ between patients and healthy donors. The study compared the TCRB repertoires of sorted circulating CD4+ T cell subsets in recently diagnosed type 1 diabetes patients with those in matched healthy donors. Regulatory and stem cell-like memory subsets were isolated from only 8 patients and roughly 8 healthy donors, whereas naive and central memory subsets came from all 30 or so donors. Across all samples, approximately 98,000,000 sorted cells were examined, and cell number per subset correlated strongly with RNA yield. Findings and caveats that apply to the study as a whole: Naive, central memory and regulatory TCRB repertoires appeared more similar among patients than among healthy donors. Because cDNA was sequenced instead of genomic DNA, activated cells with high expression could be over-represented, although the groups did not differ in activation or CD3 levels. In all four CD4+ subsets, TCRB CDR3 length was moderately but significantly shorter in type 1 diabetes patients. Because the HLA sub-analyses included only small numbers of individuals, any influence of HLA type on TCRB rearrangement was left unresolved. Fewer insertions and more nucleotide deletions at VDJ recombination sites were observed in patients with type 1 diabetes, implying thymic rearrangement abnormalities. PCR might favor shorter templates, but patient and control samples were amplified and corrected together, so any skew would affect both groups equally.

The CDR3 runs 14 residues from the cysteine to the phenylalanine. Kept here is only the CDR3 DNA, which spans 42 bases and is read in frame from base 1. CDR1 and CDR2 (LNHDA, SQIVND) derive from the germline V gene (reference sequence). Relative to germline, V is 3 bases shorter and J is 0 bases shorter, with 8 bases between their ends. A single peripheral blood draw of approximately 0.11 L on average was collected from each donor into heparinised tubes. Naive, central memory, regulatory and stem cell-like memory CD4+ T cells were sorted on a BD FACSAria II using a panel including CD45RO, CCR7, CD25, CD127, CD95 and CD27. Every sorted population had a purity above 98%. PBMCs were separated immediately by Lymphoprep density gradient centrifugation and were stained directly, without being cultured. So that batch effects would be minimized, each experiment stained and sorted samples in pairs, pairing one healthy donor with one patient.

All of the isolated RNA was reverse transcribed with the High Capacity cDNA Reverse Transcription Kit, so expressed TCRB transcripts were sequenced. Deep immunoSEQ sequencing was applied to naive, central memory and regulatory T cell samples, giving an average of roughly 3.5 million total reads per sample. Sorted cells were lysed in RLT buffer, and RNA was extracted using DNase-treated RNeasy Micro or Mini kits according to cell number. To prevent cross-contamination, every cell subset was processed on its own, while patient and healthy donor samples were processed together. The immunoSEQ multiplex PCR was used to amplify TCRB sequences from cDNA, generating 87-bp fragments that spanned the CDR3 region. Sequencing of the amplicons was performed on the Illumina HiSeq platform. Under the source paper's analysis protocol: PCR bias was computationally corrected using synthetic template baselines, reads within Hamming distance 2 were collapsed, and singletons that could not be merged were discarded. Reads were aligned to IMGT to assign V, D and J genes, CDR3 length, and insertions or deletions at six rearrangement sites. Clonotype counts were normalized to sorted cell number within each subset before computing true diversity and Gini coefficients with the tcR R package. The overlap coefficient, calculated on TCRB nucleotide sequences, was used to measure repertoire sharing. What TCRdb holds here is the immuneACCESS table cut down to in-frame rearrangements. Part of the clones is not present; checked against another copy, under half of the missing clones reflect an unresolved V gene, and the others are unexplained. V and J calls plus clone size are reproduced from that table; the DNA served to infer D and trimming. Present in this sample are about 390,000 clones, 8.5% to 10% of which were seen just once. Of the sample, around 0.66% is held by the ten largest clones.

This clone was observed many times. What antigen it recognizes has not been identified. Base qualities are not provided; no much larger clone lies one nucleotide away. The sample consisted of central memory CD4+ T cells from blood. The TCR sequence derives from a man aged 25 to 45 with type 1 diabetes. The sequence is built from TRBV19 and TRBJ1-1, and the D gene may be TRBD1, 5 bases matching. CDR3 reads: CASSMTAMNTEAFF. The sequence in DNA is TGTGCCAGTAGTATGACAGCAATGAACACTGAAGCTTTCTTT.